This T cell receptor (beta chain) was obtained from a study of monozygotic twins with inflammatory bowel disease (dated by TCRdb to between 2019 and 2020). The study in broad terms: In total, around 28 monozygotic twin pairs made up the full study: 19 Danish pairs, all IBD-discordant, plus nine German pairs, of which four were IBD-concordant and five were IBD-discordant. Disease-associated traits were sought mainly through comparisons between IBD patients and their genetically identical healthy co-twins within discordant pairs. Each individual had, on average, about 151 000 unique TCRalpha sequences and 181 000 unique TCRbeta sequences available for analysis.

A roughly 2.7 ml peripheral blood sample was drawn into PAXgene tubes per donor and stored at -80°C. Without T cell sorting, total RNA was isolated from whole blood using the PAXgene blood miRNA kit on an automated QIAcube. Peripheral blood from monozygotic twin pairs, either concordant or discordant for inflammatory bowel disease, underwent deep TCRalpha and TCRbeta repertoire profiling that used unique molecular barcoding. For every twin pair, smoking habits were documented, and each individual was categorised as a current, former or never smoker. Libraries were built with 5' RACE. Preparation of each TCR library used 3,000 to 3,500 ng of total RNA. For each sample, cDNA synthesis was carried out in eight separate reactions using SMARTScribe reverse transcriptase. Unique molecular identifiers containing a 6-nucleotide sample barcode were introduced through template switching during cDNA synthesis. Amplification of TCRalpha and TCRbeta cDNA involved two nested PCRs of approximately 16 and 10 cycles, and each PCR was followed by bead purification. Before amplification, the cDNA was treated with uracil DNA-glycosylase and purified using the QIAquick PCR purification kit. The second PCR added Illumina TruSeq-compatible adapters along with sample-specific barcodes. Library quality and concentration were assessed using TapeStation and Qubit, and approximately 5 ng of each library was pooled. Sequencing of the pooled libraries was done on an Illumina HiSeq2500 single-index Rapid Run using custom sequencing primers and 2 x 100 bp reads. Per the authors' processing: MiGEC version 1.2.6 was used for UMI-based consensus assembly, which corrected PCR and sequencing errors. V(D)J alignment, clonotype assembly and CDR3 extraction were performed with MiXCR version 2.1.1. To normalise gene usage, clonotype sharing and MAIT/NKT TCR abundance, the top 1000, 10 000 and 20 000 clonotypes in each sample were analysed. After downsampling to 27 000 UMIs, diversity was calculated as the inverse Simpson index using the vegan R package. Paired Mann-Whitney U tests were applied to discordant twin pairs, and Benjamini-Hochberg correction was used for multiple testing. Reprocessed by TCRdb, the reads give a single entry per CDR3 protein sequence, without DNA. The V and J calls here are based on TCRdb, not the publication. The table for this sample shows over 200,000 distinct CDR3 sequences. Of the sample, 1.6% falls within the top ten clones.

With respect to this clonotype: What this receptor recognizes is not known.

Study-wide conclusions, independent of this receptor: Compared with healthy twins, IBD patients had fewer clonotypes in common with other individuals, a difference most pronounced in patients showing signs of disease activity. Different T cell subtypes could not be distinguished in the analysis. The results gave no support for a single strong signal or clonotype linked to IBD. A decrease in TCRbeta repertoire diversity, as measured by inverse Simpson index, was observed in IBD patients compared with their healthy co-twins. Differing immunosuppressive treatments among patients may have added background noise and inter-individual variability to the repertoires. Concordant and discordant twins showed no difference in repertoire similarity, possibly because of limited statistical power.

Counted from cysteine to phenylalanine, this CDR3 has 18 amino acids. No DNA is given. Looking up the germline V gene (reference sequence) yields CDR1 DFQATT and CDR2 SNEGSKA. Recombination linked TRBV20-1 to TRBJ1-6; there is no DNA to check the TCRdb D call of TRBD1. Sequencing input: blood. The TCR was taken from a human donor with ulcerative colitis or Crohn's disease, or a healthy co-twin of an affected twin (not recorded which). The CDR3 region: CSASPRQLWGSYNSPLHF.